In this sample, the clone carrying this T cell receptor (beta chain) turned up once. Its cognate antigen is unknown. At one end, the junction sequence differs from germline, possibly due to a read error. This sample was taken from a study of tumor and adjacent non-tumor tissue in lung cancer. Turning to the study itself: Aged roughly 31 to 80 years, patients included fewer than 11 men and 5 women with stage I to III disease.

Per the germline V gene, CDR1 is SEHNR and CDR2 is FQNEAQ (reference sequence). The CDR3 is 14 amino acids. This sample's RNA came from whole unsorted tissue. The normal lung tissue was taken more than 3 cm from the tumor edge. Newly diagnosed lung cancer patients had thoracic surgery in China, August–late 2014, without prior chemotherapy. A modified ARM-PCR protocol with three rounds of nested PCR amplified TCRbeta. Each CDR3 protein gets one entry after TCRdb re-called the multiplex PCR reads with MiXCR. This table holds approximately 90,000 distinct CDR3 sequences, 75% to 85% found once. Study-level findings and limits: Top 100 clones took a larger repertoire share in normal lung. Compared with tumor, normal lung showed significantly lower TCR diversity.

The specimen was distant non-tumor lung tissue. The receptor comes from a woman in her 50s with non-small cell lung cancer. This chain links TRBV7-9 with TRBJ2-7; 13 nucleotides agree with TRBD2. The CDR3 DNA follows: TGTGTCAGCAGGTTAGGGACTAGCGGGACCGAGCAGTACTTC. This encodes CVSRLGTSGTEQYF.